A single T cell receptor (beta chain) is shown here with its context. The data were produced by immunoSEQ multiplex PCR, yet TCRdb's version contains in-frame clones alone and is incomplete. The repertoire holds some 390,000 clones, with just under 90% as singletons. The CDR3 extends over 13 amino acids. V was pared by 4 bases and J by 6 bases, with 13 bases between. In germline, CDR1 is SGHRS, CDR2 YFSETQ. These data belong to a study of blood T cell repertoires in COVID-19. The gene calls are TRBV5-1 and TRBJ1-2, with a tentative D call TRBD1 (6 bases). Sequencing was performed on PBMCs or T cells enriched from blood (not recorded which). This TCR derives from a woman between 25 and 40 years old who had recovered from COVID-19. The CDR3 protein is CASSMDSADGYTF. CDR3 coding DNA: TGCGCCAGCAGCATGGACAGTGCCGATGGCTACACCTTC.